One T cell receptor beta chain is described in this entry. Its target is unknown. The assay was immunoSEQ multiplex PCR, and TCRdb's table has in-frame clones only and misses some. The sample contains about 160,000 clones, approximately 91% of which appear only once. The entry originates in a study of T cell responses to AZD1222 COVID-19 vaccine. On the study more broadly: It was second doses at about 4 or about 12 weeks that were pooled. General study results and limits: Spike-specific TCR breadth and depth rose after two AZD1222 doses.

This receptor was obtained from an adult in good health. The input for sequencing was peripheral blood, taken on day 0 of AZD1222 vaccination.

The CDR3 nucleotides read TGTGCCAGCAGCTTGAGTGGGCCTCGTCGTGGCTACACCTTC. This codes for CASSLSGPRRGYTF. The chain is built from TRBV5-6 and TRBJ1-2; D gene unclear. Germline V lookup: CDR1 SGHDT, CDR2 YYEEEE. Trimming cost V 1 base and J 7 bases, with 14 bases left between them. The CDR3 length is 14 residues. The entire variable domain, with the rest obtained from reference TRBV5-6 and TRBJ1-2, is as follows: DAGVTQSPTHLIKTRGQQVTLRCSPKSGHDTVSWYQQALGQGPQFIFQYYEEEERQRGNFPDRFSGHQFPNYSSELNVNALLLGDSALYLCASSLSGPRRGYTFGSGTRLTVV.